This TCR beta chain was recovered during a study of CD8 T cells in Susac syndrome (dated by TCRdb to the late 2010s). At the level of the whole study: Repertoire sequencing was used to test whether CD8+ T cell activation and differentiation in Susac syndrome was antigen driven. Clonality of the CD8+ T cell repertoire was compared between roughly twelve healthy donors, approximately 14 Susac syndrome patients and approximately 16 multiple sclerosis patients.

Peripheral blood CD8+ and CD4+ T cells from healthy donors, Susac syndrome patients and multiple sclerosis patients were profiled by high-throughput TCR beta sequencing. Multiple sclerosis controls were treatment-naive patients with stable or active relapsing-remitting disease fulfilling revised McDonald criteria. CD8+ TEMRA cells were enriched by FACS, while bulk CD8+ and CD4+ T cells were purified by magnetic negative isolation. Blood was collected in EDTA tubes and processed within 24 hours, with PBMCs isolated through density gradient centrifugation. PBMCs intended for TCR sequencing were cryopreserved in liquid nitrogen and thawed later in a water bath at 37 degrees C. A purity of at least 90% was achieved for sorted or isolated CD4+, CD8+ and CD8+ TEMRA cells. Notes on this clonotype: There is no known antigen for this receptor. No much larger clone is present one base from it, and per-base qualities are unavailable.

RNA was extracted using the RNeasy kit, and roughly 0.45 to 1 ug of the RNA was reverse transcribed with random hexamers. TCR beta CDR3 regions were amplified with the immunoSEQ multiplex PCR assay covering 54 Vbeta and 13 Jbeta segments. Bias from PCR amplification was corrected by using a synthetic template baseline for primer optimization and for computational correction. In the source study's methods: Reads were annotated to V, D and J genes according to IMGT and were analyzed with immunoSEQ Analyzer, with only productive sequences retained. Clonality was calculated as one minus the Shannon entropy normalized by log2 of the number of productive unique sequences. For each patient and control, public and private clones were evaluated among the 100 most prevalent clones. Clones were defined as Susac-specific when absent from the healthy and MS cohorts, from about 1,100 published viral clones and from other ImmuneACCESS disease sequences. TCRdb cleaned the public reads at Q25 with fastp, built clones with MiXCR and kept in-frame beta chains. Every CDR3 protein is listed once, alongside the most common genes and DNA of its rows. The V and J calls were determined by TCRdb, not by the authors. Recorded for this sample are 170,000 or so distinct CDR3 sequences; roughly 95% of them occurred a single time. The top ten constitute about 0.15% of the sample.

Broader findings and caveats from the paper: The study acknowledged that relatively few individuals were included in the TCR sequencing and HLA analysis.

The CDR3, from cysteine to phenylalanine, totals 15 residues. This entry keeps only the CDR3 DNA: 45 bases, framed from base 1. Unmatched junction bases come to 8, with V trimmed by 6 bases and J by 2 bases. The receptor's source is a human donor with multiple sclerosis. The receptor chain draws on TRBV12-3 or TRBV12-4 and TRBJ2-7; the junction holds 9 bases that match TRBD1. Material for sequencing was CD8+ T cells from PBMCs. The CDR3 region has the sequence CASRPGQGSPYEQYF. The nucleotides are TGTGCCAGCAGACCCGGACAGGGGAGCCCCTACGAGCAGTACTTC.